This T cell receptor (beta chain) was captured by sequencing in a study of low-dose radiotherapy and immunotherapy resistance in tumors. A roughly 20-cycle PCR with a constant-region primer and V-primer adapter amplified TCRs. One entry per CDR3 protein, called by TCRdb with MiXCR from the reads. Among roughly 50,000 distinct CDR3 sequences, around 35% were seen once, and the ten largest hold roughly 8.2%. Time point in this sample: after trial treatment. Stated treatment: LDRT plus nivolumab, ipilimumab, low-dose cyclophosphamide and aspirin (RACIN trial). There are a few counts of this clonotype. Per germline, CDR1 LNHNV and CDR2 YYDKDF (reference sequence). The V and J ends lost 4 bases and 4 bases, in that order; junction bases with no gene match: 5. The CDR3 loop spans 15 amino acids.

The sequencing used PBMCs, collected after low-dose radiotherapy plus immunotherapy. This sequence originates from a male donor with rectosigmoid adenocarcinoma. The rearrangement joins TRBV15 to TRBJ2-1; TRBD2 agrees at 9 bases. The CDR3 nucleotides are TGTGCCACCAGCATTCGGACTAGCGAGTACAATGAGCAGTTCTTC. Its translation is CATSIRTSEYNEQFF.